These T cell receptor beta chains were read from a single sample in a study of post-analysis software for immune sequencing data. TCRdb reprocessed the PCR reads with MiXCR, giving one entry per CDR3 protein. The sample gives about 770,000 distinct CDR3 sequences, about 45% of which show up once; roughly 4.9% is in the top ten. The sample taken for sequencing was blood. These receptors came from a girl between 10 and 17 years old with multiple sclerosis. The CDR3 runs from the conserved cysteine through the conserved F or W. The D gene is left open where the match is weak. Only some rows state a clone size, as once, few, many or a class for expanded clones.

CDR3aa,CDR3nt,d_gene,v_gene,j_gene,abundance
CASSVGLALNEQFF,TGTGCCAGCAGCGTGGGACTAGCGTTGAATGAGCAGTTCTTC,TRBD2,TRBV4-2,TRBJ2-1,.
CASRGGVELETQYF,TGTGCCAGCAGAGGGGGGGTCGAATTAGAGACCCAGTACTTC,.,TRBV6-1,TRBJ2-5,.
CSVPWTSPRETQYF,TGCAGCGTTCCCTGGACTAGCCCCCGGGAGACCCAGTACTTC,TRBD2,TRBV29-1,TRBJ2-5,few
CASSVGGDEQYF,TGTGCCAGCAGCGTAGGTGGTGACGAGCAGTACTTC,.,TRBV9,TRBJ2-7,.
CASRWGTSADNEQYF,TGTGCCAGCAGATGGGGGACTAGCGCCGACAATGAGCAGTACTTC,TRBD2,TRBV12-3/TRBV12-4,TRBJ2-7,.
CASSHGGMNTGELFF,TGTGCCAGCAGCCACGGAGGGATGAACACCGGGGAGCTGTTTTTT,.,TRBV3-1,TRBJ2-2,.
CASSISPGLAGVLQYF,TGTGCCAGCAGTATATCGCCTGGACTAGCGGGAGTTTTGCAGTACTTC,TRBD2,TRBV28,TRBJ2-7,.
CATSRGSALLYEQYF,TGTGCCACCAGCAGAGGTAGCGCCCTCCTGTACGAGCAGTACTTC,.,TRBV15,TRBJ2-7,few
CASSRPGPNYGYTF,TGTGCCAGCAGCCGACCGGGACCTAACTATGGCTACACCTTC,.,TRBV7-9,TRBJ1-2,.
CASSPATGGGGYTF,TGTGCCAGCAGTCCCGCGACAGGGGGAGGGGGCTACACCTTC,TRBD1,TRBV28,TRBJ1-2,.